This entry concerns a single T cell receptor beta chain. Its antigen is currently not known. One base away there is no much larger clone; base qualities are not given. These data are taken from a study of graft-versus-host responses after intestinal transplantation (dated by TCRdb to the early 2020s). About the investigation overall: The transplants that recipients got were multivisceral, liver-intestinal, or isolated intestinal. The cohort enrolled 24 intestinal transplant recipients, one of whom was a retransplant, and a few patients without pretransplant specimens were excluded. A peak of at least 4% donor T cells among recipient peripheral blood mononuclear cells was the definition used for donor T cell macrochimerism. To identify alloreactive clones, pre-transplant mixed lymphocyte reaction products were sequenced and then compared with unstimulated pre-transplant donor and recipient T cells. Bulk TCR-beta CDR3 sequencing was used to track graft-versus-host and host-versus-graft alloreactive T cell clones in the graft, circulation and bone marrow after intestinal transplantation. Anti-thymocyte globulin induction was given to all recipients, followed by maintenance tacrolimus and steroids for two to three years. Rather than being sequenced by the commercial service, samples from a few later patients were sequenced in-house on an Illumina MiSeq and processed with MiXCR.

Library prep was done by the immunoSEQ multiplex PCR assay. In most patients, genomic DNA was isolated using the Qiagen DNeasy Blood and Tissue Kit and sent frozen to Adaptive Biotechnologies for TCR sequencing. Adaptive Biotechnologies carried out high-throughput TCR-beta CDR3 sequencing of genomic DNA for most patients. The paper's data handling went like this. Adaptive's ImmunoSEQ software was the source of the TCR sequencing data for about 18 patients, while a few other patients were processed with MiXCR and VDJtools. To correct CD4 versus CD8 sorting errors, sequences present in both subsets at a frequency ratio below 5:1 were removed. CDR3 nucleotide sequences shared between donor and recipient were removed because the origin of such sequences could not be assigned. At least 2-fold expansion over unstimulated cells and a minimum CFSE-low frequency of 0.002% (template counts) or 0.001% (read counts) were required for clones to be classified as alloreactive. A clone was considered mappable if detected in the sequenced pre-transplant spleen, lymph node, or MLR CFSE-low populations of the donor or recipient. The cumulative frequency of alloreactive clones was calculated as a percentage of all sequences, weighted by copy number. In its TCRdb copy, this immuneACCESS table keeps in-frame sequences only and misses some clones. Where compared with another copy, unresolved V genes explain less than half of these, and the others have no known cause. Clone size and the V and J calls come from that table; the DNA yielded D and trimming. Recorded for this sample are approximately 110,000 clones; roughly nine tenths of them occurred a single time. The ten largest clones take up 0.23% of the sample.

V is trimmed back by 3 bases and J by 10 bases, and the junction contains 7 bases that no gene match accounts for. CDR1 and CDR2 were assigned from the germline V gene as SNHLY and FYNNEI. Counted from cysteine to phenylalanine, this CDR3 has 13 amino acids. Just CDR3 DNA is preserved here, 39 bases in frame from base 1. The full study reports these points: Conclusions were limited by the relatively low number and heterogeneity of intestinal transplant patients. Patients with donor T cell macrochimerism had high GvH to HvG T cell clonal ratios in their allografts. Early after transplant, declines in HvG clones were associated with peak levels of circulating GvH clones. GvH clones were detected in recipient bone marrow, and some appeared earlier in ileal mucosa or blood, consistent with an intestinal mucosal origin.

The sample's time point, from its label and the paper: cells obtained before transplantation from donor or recipient. CD3+CD4+ and CD3+CD8+ populations were FACS-sorted from unstimulated pre-transplant donor and recipient cells taken from spleen or lymph nodes. The TCR comes from a human donor who was the organ donor for an intestinal transplant. The specimen comprised unstimulated CD4+ T cells sorted from spleen or lymph node cells, sampled before transplant. The chain uses TRBV2 and TRBJ2-7, with 9 central nucleotides matching TRBD1. The CDR3 protein: CASSDGTGRIQYF. The nucleotides are TGTGCCAGCAGTGACGGGACAGGGAGAATACAGTACTTC.